These T cell receptor beta chains were read from a single sample in a study of T cell responses to AZD1222 COVID-19 vaccine. TCRdb keeps only in-frame clones here, not all; method: immunoSEQ multiplex PCR. The sample records about 150,000 clones, 85% to 90% being singletons. The input for sequencing was peripheral blood, taken on day 0 of MenACWY control vaccination. The receptors come from an adult in good health. Each CDR3 is given with its conserved first and last residue. Each record gives: V gene, clone size, J gene, D gene, CDR3 protein, CDR3 DNA. D genes are given only for firm matches. Size is stated for part of the rows, as once, few or many counts, or as a class when the clone is expanded.

TRBV18	-	TRBJ1-6	-	CASSPRGERSRISPLHF	TGTGCCAGCTCACCACGGGGGGAGAGGTCCCGGATTTCACCCCTCCACTTT
TRBV21-1	-	TRBJ1-4	-	CASSNPAELFF	TGTGCCAGCAGCAACCCCGCGGAACTGTTTTTT
TRBV28	-	TRBJ1-1	-	CASSPFTPNTEAFF	TGTGCCAGCAGCCCCTTTACACCGAACACTGAAGCTTTCTTT
TRBV7-6	-	TRBJ2-5	-	CASSLAREETQYF	TGTGCCAGCAGCTTAGCCAGGGAAGAGACCCAGTACTTC
TRBV5-1	-	TRBJ1-3	-	CASSLGQLSSGNTIYF	TGCGCCAGCAGCTTGGGACAGCTAAGCTCTGGAAACACCATATATTTT
TRBV6-2/TRBV6-3	once	TRBJ1-5	TRBD1	CASSWGQGRYQPQHF	TGTGCCAGCAGTTGGGGACAGGGGCGCTATCAGCCCCAGCATTTT
TRBV25-1	-	TRBJ1-2	TRBD1	CASSELGTGRDGYTF	TGTGCCAGCAGTGAATTAGGGACAGGGAGAGATGGCTACACCTTC
TRBV12-5	-	TRBJ2-3	-	CASGRSSVGDTQYF	TGTGCTAGTGGTAGATCTAGCGTTGGAGATACGCAGTATTTT
TRBV12-3/TRBV12-4	-	TRBJ2-6	-	CASSFSGANVLTF	TGTGCCAGCAGTTTCTCTGGGGCCAACGTCCTGACTTTC
TRBV12-5	few	TRBJ1-2	-	CASGTRQAGNYGYTF	TGTGCTAGTGGTACCCGGCAGGCCGGGAACTATGGCTACACCTTC
TRBV6-4	-	TRBJ1-3	-	CASRNPPAHSGNTIYF	TGTGCCAGCAGGAACCCCCCGGCACACTCTGGAAACACCATATATTTT
TRBV6-5	-	TRBJ2-2	TRBD1	CASRTGGTGELFF	TGTGCCAGCAGGACAGGGGGTACCGGGGAGCTGTTTTTT
TRBV27	-	TRBJ1-6	-	CASSQGGQGSRDNSPLHF	TGTGCCAGCAGCCAGGGAGGCCAGGGTTCCAGGGATAATTCACCCCTCCACTTT
TRBV30	-	TRBJ2-2	-	CASGRDTNTGELFF	TGTGCCTCCGGTAGGGACACAAACACCGGGGAGCTGTTTTTT
TRBV4-1	-	TRBJ1-5	-	CASSQVILRGGQPQHF	TGCGCCAGCAGCCAAGTAATTTTGCGGGGGGGGCAGCCCCAGCATTTT
TRBV21-1	-	TRBJ2-4	-	CASSKSPGKMGRAKNIQYF	TGTGCCAGCAGCAAATCGCCAGGGAAGATGGGAAGAGCCAAAAACATTCAGTACTTC